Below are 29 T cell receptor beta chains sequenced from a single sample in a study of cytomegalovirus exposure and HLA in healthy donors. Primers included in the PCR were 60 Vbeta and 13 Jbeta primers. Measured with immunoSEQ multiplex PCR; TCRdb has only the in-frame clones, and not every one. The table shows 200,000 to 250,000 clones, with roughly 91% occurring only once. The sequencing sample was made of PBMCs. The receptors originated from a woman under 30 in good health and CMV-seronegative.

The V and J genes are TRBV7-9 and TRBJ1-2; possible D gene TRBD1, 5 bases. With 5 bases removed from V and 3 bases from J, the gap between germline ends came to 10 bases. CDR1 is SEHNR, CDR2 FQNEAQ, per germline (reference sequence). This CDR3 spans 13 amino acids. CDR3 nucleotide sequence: TGTGCCAGCAGCCTACAGGCAGACTATGGCTACACCTTC. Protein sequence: CASSLQADYGYTF.

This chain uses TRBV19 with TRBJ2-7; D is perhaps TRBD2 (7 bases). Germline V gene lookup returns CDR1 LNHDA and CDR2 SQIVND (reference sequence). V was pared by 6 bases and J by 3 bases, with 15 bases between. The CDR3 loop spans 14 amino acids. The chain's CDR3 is CASSLYREGYEQYF. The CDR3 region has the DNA TGTGCCAGTAGCTTATACAGGGAGGGCTACGAGCAGTACTTC.

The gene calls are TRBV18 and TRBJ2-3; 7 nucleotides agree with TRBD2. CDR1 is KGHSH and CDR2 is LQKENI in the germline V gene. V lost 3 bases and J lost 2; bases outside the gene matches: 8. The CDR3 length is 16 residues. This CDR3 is CASSPQGLGSTDTQYF. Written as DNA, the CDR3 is TGTGCCAGCTCACCGCAAGGACTAGGTTCCACAGATACGCAGTATTTT. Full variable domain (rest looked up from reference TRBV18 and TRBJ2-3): NAGVMQNPRHLVRRRGQEARLRCSPMKGHSHVYWYRQLPEEGLKFMVYLQKENIIDESGMPKERFSAEFPKEGPSILRIQQVVRGDSAAYFCASSPQGLGSTDTQYFGPGTRLTVL.

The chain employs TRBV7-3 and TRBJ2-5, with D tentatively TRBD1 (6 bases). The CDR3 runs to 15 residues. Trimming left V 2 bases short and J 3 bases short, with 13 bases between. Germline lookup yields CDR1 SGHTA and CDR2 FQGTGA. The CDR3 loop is CASSLFGTNKETQYF. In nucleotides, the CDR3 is TGTGCCAGCAGCTTATTCGGGACAAATAAAGAGACCCAGTACTTC.

CDR3 in amino acids: CATSVQGYTEAFF. The CDR3 DNA is TGTGCCACCAGCGTACAGGGTTACACTGAAGCTTTCTTT. The chain uses TRBV15 and TRBJ1-1, with D tentatively TRBD1 (6 bases). CDR3 length: 13 residues. V gave up 5 bases and J gave up 3 bases, with 10 bases separating them. CDR1 and CDR2 from the germline V gene are LNHNV and YYDKDF (reference sequence).

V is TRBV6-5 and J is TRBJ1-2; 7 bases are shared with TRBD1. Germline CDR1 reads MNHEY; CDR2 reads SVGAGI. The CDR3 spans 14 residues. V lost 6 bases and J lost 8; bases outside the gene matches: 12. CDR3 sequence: CASSLPTGAGGYTF. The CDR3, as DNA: TGTGCCAGCAGCCTACCAACAGGGGCGGGGGGCTACACCTTC.

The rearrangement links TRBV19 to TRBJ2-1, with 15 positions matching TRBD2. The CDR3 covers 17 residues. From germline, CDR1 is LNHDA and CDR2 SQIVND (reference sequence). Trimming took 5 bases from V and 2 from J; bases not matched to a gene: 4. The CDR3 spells CASSPRTSGRAYNEQFF. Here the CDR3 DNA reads TGTGCCAGTAGTCCCCGGACTAGCGGGAGGGCCTACAATGAGCAGTTCTTC.

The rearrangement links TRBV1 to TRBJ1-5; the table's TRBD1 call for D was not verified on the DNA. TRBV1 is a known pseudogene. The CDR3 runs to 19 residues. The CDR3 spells CTSSQEDREERMGNQPQHF. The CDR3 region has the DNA TGCACCAGCAGCCAGGAGGACAGGGAGGAACGTATGGGTAATCAGCCCCAGCATTTT.

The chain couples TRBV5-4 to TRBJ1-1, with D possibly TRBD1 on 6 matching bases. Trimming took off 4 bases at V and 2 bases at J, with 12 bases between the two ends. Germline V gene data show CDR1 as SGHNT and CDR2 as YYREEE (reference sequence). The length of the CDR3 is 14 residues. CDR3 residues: CASSTGQINTEAFF. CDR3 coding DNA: TGTGCCAGCAGCACCGGACAGATCAACACTGAAGCTTTCTTT. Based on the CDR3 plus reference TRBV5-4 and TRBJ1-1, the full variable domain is ETGVTQSPTHLIKTRGQQVTLRCSSQSGHNTVSWYQQALGQGPQFIFQYYREEENGRGNFPPRFSGLQFPNYSSELNVNALELDDSALYLCASSTGQINTEAFFGQGTRLTVV.

The CDR3 spells CAAASGEYNEQFF. DNA for the CDR3: TGTGCCGCGGCTAGCGGGGAGTACAATGAGCAGTTCTTC. The chain is built from TRBV6-5 and TRBJ2-1, with 9 bases matching TRBD2. The germline V gene has CDR1 MNHEY and CDR2 SVGAGI. The V and J ends lost 11 bases and 4 bases, in that order; junction bases with no gene match: 6. The CDR3 is 13 residues long.

The CDR3 DNA reads as TGTGCCATCAGTGAGACTGACACTTACGAGCAGTACTTC. Its protein is CAISETDTYEQYF. The V call is TRBV10-3, the J call TRBJ2-5; the D is unclear. The J call may be faulty, since TRBJ2-7 better matches the DNA end. CDR1 and CDR2 from the germline V gene are ENHRY and SYGVKD. This CDR3 has 13 residues.

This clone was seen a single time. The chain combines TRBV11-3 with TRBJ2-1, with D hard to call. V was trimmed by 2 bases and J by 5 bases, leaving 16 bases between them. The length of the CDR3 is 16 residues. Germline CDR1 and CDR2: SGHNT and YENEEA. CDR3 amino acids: CASSLLSPRHHNEQFF. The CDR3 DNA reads TGTGCCAGCAGCTTACTCTCTCCGAGACACCACAATGAGCAGTTCTTC. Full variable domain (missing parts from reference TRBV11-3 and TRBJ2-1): EAGVVQSPRYKIIEKKQPVAFWCNPISGHNTLYWYLQNLGQGPELLIRYENEEAVDDSQLPKDRFSAERLKGVDSTLKIQPAELGDSAVYLCASSLLSPRHHNEQFFGPGTRLTVL.

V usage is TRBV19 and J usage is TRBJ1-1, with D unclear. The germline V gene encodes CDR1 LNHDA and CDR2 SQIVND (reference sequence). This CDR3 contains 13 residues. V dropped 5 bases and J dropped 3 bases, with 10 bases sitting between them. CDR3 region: CASSPGMYTEAFF. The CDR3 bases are TGTGCCAGTAGTCCCGGGATGTACACTGAAGCTTTCTTT.

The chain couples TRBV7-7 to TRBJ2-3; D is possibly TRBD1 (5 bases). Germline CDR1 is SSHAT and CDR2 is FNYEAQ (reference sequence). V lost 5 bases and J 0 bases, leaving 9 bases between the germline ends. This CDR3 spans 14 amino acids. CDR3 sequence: CASSLAGSTDTQYF. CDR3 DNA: TGTGCCAGCAGCCTCGCAGGGAGCACAGATACGCAGTATTTT.

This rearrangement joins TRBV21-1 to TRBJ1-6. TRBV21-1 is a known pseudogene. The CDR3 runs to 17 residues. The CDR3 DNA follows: TGTGCCAGCAGCAAAGTAACCGGGAGCTCCTATAATTCACCCCTCCACTTT. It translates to CASSKVTGSSYNSPLHF.

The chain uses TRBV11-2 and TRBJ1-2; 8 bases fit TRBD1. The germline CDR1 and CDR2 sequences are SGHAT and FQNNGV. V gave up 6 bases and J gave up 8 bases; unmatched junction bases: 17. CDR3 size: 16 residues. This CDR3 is CASRVAGTGPLGGYTF. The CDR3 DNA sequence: TGTGCCAGCAGAGTAGCCGGGACAGGACCCCTTGGGGGCTACACCTTC.

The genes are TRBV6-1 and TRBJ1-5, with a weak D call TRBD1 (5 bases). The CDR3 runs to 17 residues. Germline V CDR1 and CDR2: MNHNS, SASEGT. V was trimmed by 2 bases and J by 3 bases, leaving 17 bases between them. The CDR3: CASSELAGRNLNQPQHF. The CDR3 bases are TGTGCCAGCAGTGAATTGGCAGGGAGGAATCTCAATCAGCCCCAGCATTTT.

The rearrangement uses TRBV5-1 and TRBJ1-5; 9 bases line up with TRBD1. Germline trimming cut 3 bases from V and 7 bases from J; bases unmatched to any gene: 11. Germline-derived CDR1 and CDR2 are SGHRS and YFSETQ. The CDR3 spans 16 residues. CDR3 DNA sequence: TGCGCCAGCAGCTCGAGGCCCGGGACAGGGCGCCAGCCCCAGCATTTT. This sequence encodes CASSSRPGTGRQPQHF.

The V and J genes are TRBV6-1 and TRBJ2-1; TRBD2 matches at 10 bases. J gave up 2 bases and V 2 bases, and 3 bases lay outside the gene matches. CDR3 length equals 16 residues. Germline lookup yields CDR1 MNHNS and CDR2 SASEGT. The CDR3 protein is CASSEYTSGAYNEQFF. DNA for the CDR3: TGTGCCAGCAGTGAATACACTAGCGGGGCCTACAATGAGCAGTTCTTC.

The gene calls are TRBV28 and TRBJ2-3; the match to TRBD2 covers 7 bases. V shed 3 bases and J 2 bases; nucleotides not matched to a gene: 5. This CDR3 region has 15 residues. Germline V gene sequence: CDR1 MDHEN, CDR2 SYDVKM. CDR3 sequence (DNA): TGTGCCAGCAGTTTCCGTGGGAGGGCCACAGATACGCAGTATTTT. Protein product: CASSFRGRATDTQYF.

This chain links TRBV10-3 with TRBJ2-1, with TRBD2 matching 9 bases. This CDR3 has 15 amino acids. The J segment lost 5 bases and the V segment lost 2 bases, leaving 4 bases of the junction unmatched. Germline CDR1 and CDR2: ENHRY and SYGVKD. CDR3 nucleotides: TGTGCCATCAGTGAGACTAGCGGGCCCAACAATGAGCAGTTCTTC. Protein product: CAISETSGPNNEQFF.

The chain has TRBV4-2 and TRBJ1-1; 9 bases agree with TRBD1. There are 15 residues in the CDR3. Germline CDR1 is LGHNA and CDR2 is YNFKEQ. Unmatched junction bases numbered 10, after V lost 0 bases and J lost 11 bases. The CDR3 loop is CASSQDPQGAFGAFF. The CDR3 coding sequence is TGTGCCAGCAGCCAAGACCCACAGGGGGCATTTGGTGCTTTCTTT.

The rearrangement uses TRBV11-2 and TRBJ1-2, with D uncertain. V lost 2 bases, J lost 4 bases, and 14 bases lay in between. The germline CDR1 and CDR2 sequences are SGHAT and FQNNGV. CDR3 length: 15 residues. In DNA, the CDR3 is TGTGCCAGCAGCTTACAGCGGGGAATCGGCTATGGCTACACCTTC. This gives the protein CASSLQRGIGYGYTF.

CDR3 bases: TGTGCCAGCAGTACCCGAGGTAGCCTGCGCCCCTACGAGCAGTACTTC. It encodes CASSTRGSLRPYEQYF. V gene TRBV27 combines with J gene TRBJ2-7; no clear D. Per the germline V gene, CDR1 is MNHEY and CDR2 is SMNVEV (reference sequence). Trimming stripped 5 bases from V and 2 bases from J, with 19 bases between. The CDR3 covers 16 residues.

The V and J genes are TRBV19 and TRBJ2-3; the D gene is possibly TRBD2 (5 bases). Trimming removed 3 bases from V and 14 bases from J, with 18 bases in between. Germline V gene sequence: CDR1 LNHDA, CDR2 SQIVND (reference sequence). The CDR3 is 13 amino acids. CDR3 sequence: CASSITAGPPRYF. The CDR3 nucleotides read TGTGCCAGTAGTATCACCGCGGGCCCGCCGAGGTATTTT.

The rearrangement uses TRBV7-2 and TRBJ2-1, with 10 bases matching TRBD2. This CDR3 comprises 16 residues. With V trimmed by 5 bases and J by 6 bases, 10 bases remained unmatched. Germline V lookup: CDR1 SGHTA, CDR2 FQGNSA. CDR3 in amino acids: CASSARVAGGTNEQFF. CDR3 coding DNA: TGTGCCAGCAGCGCCCGCGTAGCGGGAGGTACCAATGAGCAGTTCTTC.

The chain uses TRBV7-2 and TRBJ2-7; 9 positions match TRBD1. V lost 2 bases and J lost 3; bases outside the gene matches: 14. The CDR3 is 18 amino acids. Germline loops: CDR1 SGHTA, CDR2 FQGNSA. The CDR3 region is CASSLFGTGRFLGYEQYF. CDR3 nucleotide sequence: TGTGCCAGCAGCTTATTCGGGACAGGGAGGTTTCTGGGCTACGAGCAGTACTTC.

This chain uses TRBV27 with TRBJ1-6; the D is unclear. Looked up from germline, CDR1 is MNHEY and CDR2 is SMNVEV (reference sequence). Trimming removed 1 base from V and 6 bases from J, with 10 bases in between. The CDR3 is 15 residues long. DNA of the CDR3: TGTGCCAGCAGTTTATTCACAGACGGTAATTCACCCCTCCACTTT. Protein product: CASSLFTDGNSPLHF.

CDR3 nucleotide sequence: TGTGCCAGCAGCTCTCCCGGGACAGGGGCCTACGAGCAGTACTTC. This sequence encodes CASSSPGTGAYEQYF. The genes are TRBV7-2 and TRBJ2-7; TRBD1 matches at 10 bases. CDR1 is SGHTA and CDR2 is FQGNSA in the germline V gene. The J segment lost 2 bases and the V segment lost 4 bases, leaving 5 bases of the junction unmatched. The CDR3 extends over 15 amino acids.